Shown below are 23 T cell receptor beta chains from a single sample sequenced in a study of tumor and adjacent non-tumor tissue in lung cancer. TCRbeta libraries were built with three rounds of nested PCR, modified from ARM-PCR. TCRdb reprocessed the multiplex PCR reads via MiXCR and lists one record per CDR3 protein. Among 120,000 or so distinct CDR3 sequences listed, 60% to 70% were seen once. This sample's RNA came from whole unsorted tissue. Input material: lung tumor tissue. All receptors derive from a man younger than 40 with non-small cell lung cancer.

A word on this clonotype: A read error may be the cause here, since a much bigger clone is one base away. The chain links TRBV12-3 or TRBV12-4 to TRBJ1-4; possible D gene TRBD1, 5 bases. V shed 5 bases and J shed 0 bases, with 7 bases lying between them. This CDR3 contains 14 residues. CDR3 coding DNA: TGTGCCAGCAGTGACAGAGCAACTAATGAAAAACTGTTTTTT. It is translated as CASSDRATNEKLFF.

Points on this clonotype: A clone one base away is much larger, so this may be a read error. The genes are TRBV20-1 and TRBJ2-1; TRBD2 aligns across 16 bases. This CDR3 comprises 19 residues. CDR1 is DFQATT and CDR2 is SNEGSKA in the germline V gene (reference sequence). The CDR3 DNA follows: TGCAGTGCTAGAAACCCGGGACTAGCGGGGGGGATTACCTACAATAAGCAGTTCTTC. Translation gives CSARNPGLAGGITYNKQFF.

Turning to this clonotype: At one end the junction does not follow the germline gene, possibly because of a read error. This chain links TRBV6-5 with TRBJ2-7; a weak D match, TRBD2 (5 bases). This CDR3 spans 14 amino acids. CDR1 MNHEY and CDR2 SVGAGI come from the germline V gene. Here the CDR3 reads CASSLIEGSYEEYF. The CDR3 coding sequence is TGTGCCAGCAGTCTTATAGAGGGAAGCTACGAGGAGTACTTC.

A remark on this clonotype: This could be a read error, since a much larger clone is one nucleotide away. The genes are TRBV12-3 or TRBV12-4 and TRBJ2-2; TRBD2 matches 16 bases. The CDR3 is 16 residues long. V was pared by 6 bases and J by 9 bases, with 7 bases of the junction left unmatched. The CDR3: CASRAGTSGGARELFF. The CDR3 DNA is TGTGCCAGCAGAGCCGGGACTAGCGGGGGGGCCAGGGAGCTGTTTTTT.

About this clonotype: At one of its ends the junction is not consistent with the germline gene, which may arise from a read error. The J gene is TRBJ1-5, the V gene TRBV11-3; 7 nucleotides align to TRBD1. The length of the CDR3 is 15 residues. Germline V CDR1 and CDR2: SGHNT, YENEEA. The CDR3 coding sequence is TGTGCTAGCAGCCGGGGGGAGGGGGCCAATCAGCCCCGGCATTTT. Amino acids: CASSRGEGANQPRHF.

This clonotype was recorded at least ten times. The chain carries TRBV13 and TRBJ2-5; D is perhaps TRBD1 or TRBD2 (5 bases each). V lost 5 bases, J lost 0 bases, and 10 bases lay in between. CDR3 length: 14 residues. CDR1 and CDR2 (germline): PRHDT, FYEKMQ (reference sequence). The CDR3 here is CASSTRGHQETQYF. DNA of the CDR3: TGTGCCAGCAGCACCCGGGGCCACCAAGAGACCCAGTACTTC.

The chain is built from TRBV10-2 and TRBJ1-1, with a weak D call TRBD1 (6 bases). This CDR3 is 11 amino acids long. Deletions cut 9 bases from V and 8 bases from J, with 13 bases between. Germline V gene sequence: CDR1 WSHSY, CDR2 SAAADI. CDR3: CARGHGIEAFF. CDR3 coding DNA: TGCGCCAGGGGACACGGGATAGAAGCTTTCTTT.

Comments on this clonotype: A much larger clone is a single base away; this may be a read error. The chain has TRBV4-2 and TRBJ2-7, with D possibly being TRBD1 (5 bases). The CDR3 runs to 15 residues. Germline CDR1 reads LGHNA; CDR2 reads YNFKEQ. V was clipped by 6 bases and J by 0 bases, with 15 bases between them. The CDR3 bases are TGTGCCAGCAGACTACAGGACGCATGCTCCTACGAGCAGTACTTC. The encoded protein is CASRLQDACSYEQYF.

This clonotype ranks as medium-sized. This chain uses TRBV4-3 with TRBJ2-3, with D tentatively TRBD2 (7 bases). The CDR3 runs to 15 residues. With 0 bases removed from V and 4 bases from J, the gap between germline ends came to 11 bases. Germline V gives CDR1 LGHNA, CDR2 YSLEER. The CDR3 protein is CASSQEGGAADTQYF. CDR3 coding DNA: TGCGCCAGCAGCCAAGAGGGGGGGGCGGCAGATACGCAGTATTTT.

Comments on this clonotype: This may be a read error, as it is one base from a much larger clone. V usage is TRBV4-3 and J usage is TRBJ2-7; perhaps TRBD1 as D (6 bases). The germline CDR1 and CDR2 sequences are LGHNA and YSLEER. This CDR3 is 13 amino acids long. The CDR3 loop is CASSRTRTESPGF. The CDR3 coding sequence is TGCGCCAGCAGTCGAACCCGGACAGAATCGCCAGGGTTC.

The CDR3 DNA sequence: TGTGCCAGCAGTTACGGGAAGAGCAAGCGGGGCCATACCTTC. This sequence encodes CASSYGKSKRGHTF. The chain is built from TRBV6-2 or TRBV6-3 and TRBJ1-2, with D possibly TRBD1 on 5 matching bases. This CDR3 region has 14 residues. Germline V gene lookup returns CDR1 MNHEY and CDR2 SVGEGT. V was clipped by 2 bases and J by 14 bases, with 21 bases between them.

In the case of this clonotype: One junction end disagrees with the germline gene, perhaps due to a read error. This chain links TRBV4-3 with TRBJ2-7, with D uncertain. CDR1 is LGHNA and CDR2 is YSLEER in the germline V gene. This CDR3 contains 14 residues. The CDR3 sequence: CASSQEERPYEQYF. DNA of the CDR3: TGCGCCAGCAGCCAAGAGGAGAGGCCCTACGAGCAATACTTC.

A remark on this clonotype: Compared with germline, one end of the junction differs, possibly owing to a read error. This sequence joins TRBV4-1 and TRBJ1-3, with D unresolved. Germline CDR1 and CDR2: MGHRA and YSYEKL. The CDR3 totals 15 residues. CDR3 protein: CASSQAIASGNTIYF. The CDR3 coding sequence is TGTGCCAGCAGTCAAGCTATAGCCTCTGGAAACACCATATATTTT.

This clonotype is deemed medium-sized. The chain has TRBV20-1 and TRBJ2-1; 12 bases are a match to TRBD2. The CDR3 length is 14 residues. The germline CDR1 and CDR2 sequences are DFQATT and SNEGSKA (reference sequence). V trimming: 4 bases; J trimming: 4 bases; junction bases outside the gene matches: 2. The CDR3 region is CSAKTSGSYNEQFF. The CDR3 DNA reads TGCAGTGCTAAGACTAGCGGGAGTTACAATGAGCAGTTCTTC.

Comment on this clonotype: At one of its ends the junction is not consistent with the germline gene, which may arise from a read error. The chain employs TRBV20-1 and TRBJ2-7; 7 bases are a match to TRBD1. The CDR3 covers 14 residues. Germline CDR1 DFQATT, CDR2 SNEGSKA (reference sequence). CDR3 DNA sequence: TGCAGTGCTAGAGGGGGTGGGACAGCCTACGATCAGTACTTC. Translation: CSARGGGTAYDQYF.

This clonotype has a count of ten or more. The V gene is TRBV7-8, the J gene TRBJ2-3; D gene unclear. Trimming removed 3 bases at V and 4 bases at J, with 5 bases between. The CDR3 is 12 residues long. CDR1 and CDR2 (germline): SGHVS, FQNEAQ. The CDR3 here is CASSLDADTQYF. CDR3 nucleotide sequence: TGTGCCAGCAGCTTGGATGCAGATACGCAGTATTTT.

A single count supports this clonotype. Sequence at one end of the junction differs from germline and may be a read error. The rearrangement joins TRBV6-1 to TRBJ2-7; tentative D call: TRBD2 (5 bases). The CDR3 length is 13 residues. Germline lookup yields CDR1 MNHNS and CDR2 SASEGT. In DNA form, the CDR3 reads TGTGCCAGCAGTATGGAAGAGGGTTACGAGCATTACTTC. Encoded protein: CASSMEEGYEHYF.

This clonotype was recorded at least ten times. The chain joins TRBV30 to TRBJ2-1; maybe TRBD2 (5 bases). CDR3 size: 13 residues. Germline lookup yields CDR1 GTSNPN and CDR2 SVGIG (reference sequence). Trimming stripped 7 bases from V and 0 bases from J, with 10 bases between. The CDR3 reads CASQADSYNEQFF. CDR3 nucleotide sequence: TGTGCCTCCCAAGCGGACTCCTACAATGAGCAGTTCTTC. The whole variable domain, filled in from reference TRBV30 and TRBJ2-1, reads SQTIHQWPATLVQPVGSPLSLECTVEGTSNPNLYWYRQAAGRGLQLLFYSVGIGQISSEVPQNLSASRPQDRQFILSSKKLLLSDSGFYLCASQADSYNEQFFGPGTRLTVL.

This clonotype was detected many times. The V and J genes are TRBV29-1 and TRBJ1-4; D unclear. This CDR3 region has 13 residues. Germline V gene data show CDR1 as SQVTM and CDR2 as ANQGSEA. Trimming took 7 bases from V and 3 from J, leaving 12 bases between them. CDR3 region: CSAMDAANEKLFF. The CDR3 DNA is TGCAGCGCAATGGACGCGGCTAATGAAAAACTGTTTTTT.

This clonotype was counted once. Compared with germline, one end of the junction differs, possibly owing to a read error. V and J are TRBV20-1 and TRBJ2-1, with 9 bases aligning to TRBD2. CDR1 is DFQATT, CDR2 SNEGSKA, per germline (reference sequence). The CDR3 contains 15 residues. CDR3 protein: CSAHSGTSIYNEQFF. CDR3 nucleotides: TGCAGTGCCCATTCCGGGACTAGCATTTACAATGAACAGTTCTTC.

The chain joins TRBV20-1 to TRBJ2-1, with D possibly TRBD2 on 6 matching bases. Germline CDR1 DFQATT, CDR2 SNEGSKA (reference sequence). CDR3 size: 13 residues. The CDR3 DNA sequence: TGCAGCGCGAAGGGCGGGGTCAACAATGAGCAGTTCTTC. Translating gives CSAKGGVNNEQFF.

As regards this clonotype: A much more abundant neighbour one base away suggests this may be a read error. V is TRBV29-1 and J is TRBJ2-3; D is undetermined. CDR1 is SQVTM and CDR2 is ANQGSEA in the germline V gene. This CDR3 is built from 13 residues. In DNA, the CDR3 is TGCAGCGCCCGAGACTCGCGCACAGATACGCACTATTTT. It yields the protein CSARDSRTDTHYF.

This clonotype was seen at least ten times. This chain links TRBV6-5 with TRBJ2-3, with D maybe TRBD2 (6 bases). In germline, CDR1 is MNHEY, CDR2 SVGAGI. The CDR3 sequence is 15 residues long. V was trimmed by 6 bases and J by 6 bases, leaving 19 bases between them. This CDR3 reads CASREVKTSHDTQYF. The DNA for the CDR3 is TGTGCCAGCAGGGAGGTGAAGACTAGTCATGATACGCAGTATTTT.